The 17 T cell receptor beta chains below come from one sample, sequenced in a study of cytomegalovirus exposure and HLA in healthy donors. The PCR was carried out with 60 Vbeta primers and 13 Jbeta primers. Sequencing used immunoSEQ multiplex PCR; TCRdb keeps in-frame clones, though not all of them. The sample consists of 150,000 to 180,000 clones, approximately 80% of them appearing once. Sequencing used PBMCs. These receptors were taken from a man aged 30 to 45 in good health and CMV-seropositive.

This clone was seen once. Germline and junction disagree at one end, which may indicate a read error. The chain uses TRBV7-9 and TRBJ2-5, with 7 bases lining up with TRBD2. In germline, CDR1 is SEHNR, CDR2 FQNEAQ (reference sequence). The CDR3 has 15 residues. CDR3 amino acids: CSSSLDGLGEETQYF. CDR3 in DNA: TGTTCCAGCAGCTTAGACGGACTAGGGGAAGAGACCCAGTACTTC.

As to this clone: In the same sample, other DNA sequences code for this CDR3. The chain recombines TRBV6-1 with TRBJ1-5; a possible D gene is TRBD1 (6 bases). Trimming pared 3 bases from V and 3 bases from J, leaving 9 bases between. Germline CDR1 MNHNS, CDR2 SASEGT. CDR3 length equals 14 residues. The DNA for the CDR3 is TGTGCCAGCAGTGAGACAGGATCCAATCAGCCCCAGCATTTT. Its protein product is CASSETGSNQPQHF.

This chain uses TRBV9 with TRBJ2-3; no reliable D call. The CDR3 loop spans 14 amino acids. CDR1 is SGDLS, CDR2 YYNGEE, per germline. V lost 0 bases and J 2 bases, leaving 7 bases between the germline ends. In DNA form, the CDR3 reads TGTGCCAGCAGCGTAGTGGGCAACACAGATACGCAGTATTTT. This encodes CASSVVGNTDTQYF.

DNA for the CDR3: TGTGCCAGCAGCTCGCGGACTAGCGGATACAATGAGCAGTTCTTC. Residues: CASSSRTSGYNEQFF. This chain links TRBV5-4 with TRBJ2-1; 10 nucleotides agree with TRBD2. The J segment lost 4 bases and the V segment lost 3 bases, leaving 4 bases of the junction unmatched. The CDR3 is 15 amino acids. Looked up from germline, CDR1 is SGHNT and CDR2 is YYREEE (reference sequence).

V gene TRBV5-6 combines with J gene TRBJ1-2; 8 bases map to TRBD1. CDR1 and CDR2 from the germline V gene are SGHDT and YYEEEE. The V and J ends lost 2 bases and 8 bases, in that order; junction bases with no gene match: 5. The CDR3 extends over 13 amino acids. CDR3 protein: CASSFGQGKGYTF. In nucleotides, the CDR3 is TGTGCCAGCAGCTTTGGACAGGGAAAAGGCTACACCTTC.

The V call is TRBV29-1, the J call TRBJ2-3; TRBD1 matches at 9 bases. There are 15 residues in the CDR3. V was clipped by 5 bases and J by 8 bases; unmatched bases: 14. CDR1 and CDR2 from the germline V gene are SQVTM and ANQGSEA. The CDR3 nucleotides are TGCAGCGTTAAAACACAGGGGGCGATAATAGGTACGCAGTATTTT. It specifies CSVKTQGAIIGTQYF.

The rearrangement joins TRBV4-2 to TRBJ2-3, with D perhaps matching TRBD2 (5 bases). Germline lookup yields CDR1 LGHNA and CDR2 YNFKEQ. V was shortened by 0 bases and J by 5 bases, with 6 bases between the two germline ends. The CDR3 has 13 residues. The CDR3 sequence is CASSQDGGDTQYF. In DNA, the CDR3 is TGTGCCAGCAGCCAAGACGGAGGAGATACGCAGTATTTT.

The chain employs TRBV11-3 and TRBJ2-1; 8 positions agree with TRBD2. This CDR3 comprises 16 residues. From germline, CDR1 is SGHNT and CDR2 YENEEA. The V gene end was trimmed by 3 bases and the J gene end by 2 bases; junction bases not matched to a gene: 6. CDR3 nucleotides: TGTGCCAGCAGCTTGGCAAGCGGGAGAACCTACAATGAGCAGTTCTTC. Amino acid sequence: CASSLASGRTYNEQFF.

This chain uses TRBV7-6 with TRBJ1-2; D gene ambiguous. CDR1 and CDR2 (germline): SGHVS, FNYEAQ. This CDR3 is 14 amino acids long. V was shortened by 5 bases and J by 4 bases, with 14 bases between the two germline ends. For the CDR3, the DNA is TGTGCCAGCAGCCCGCGGGGAGGGTCCTATGGCTACACCTTC. Residues: CASSPRGGSYGYTF.

The chain couples TRBV19 to TRBJ2-1, with TRBD2 matching over 9 bases. This CDR3 is built from 14 residues. Germline CDR1 and CDR2: LNHDA and SQIVND (reference sequence). The ends lost 9 bases at V and 12 bases at J; junction bases unmatched: 15. CDR3 bases: TGTGCCAGCTTTACCCTCTGGCTAGCGGGATCGCAGTTCTTC. Protein sequence: CASFTLWLAGSQFF. Full variable domain (rest looked up from reference TRBV19 and TRBJ2-1): DGGITQSPKYLFRKEGQNVTLSCEQNLNHDAMYWYRQDPGQGLRLIYYSQIVNDFQKGDIAEGYSVSREKKESFPLTVTSAQKNPTAFYLCASFTLWLAGSQFFGPGTRLTVL.

This chain uses TRBV15 with TRBJ2-7; 13 nucleotides line up with TRBD2. The ends lost 6 bases at V and 3 bases at J; junction bases unmatched: 5. This CDR3 is 15 amino acids long. The V gene's germline CDR1 is LNHNV and CDR2 YYDKDF (reference sequence). The CDR3 nucleotides read TGTGCCACCAGTCCGGGGACTAGCGGGAACTACGAGCAGTACTTC. Its translation is CATSPGTSGNYEQYF.

The rearrangement links TRBV15 to TRBJ1-2; 8 nucleotides align to TRBD1. CDR1 and CDR2 from the germline V gene are LNHNV and YYDKDF (reference sequence). CDR3 length equals 16 residues. V lost 0 bases, J lost 6 bases, and 9 bases stayed unmatched. In DNA form, the CDR3 reads TGTGCCACCAGCAGAGATCGAAGGACAGGGTCCCATGGCTACACCTTC. Translating it yields CATSRDRRTGSHGYTF. Complete variable domain (other parts from reference TRBV15 and TRBJ1-2): DAMVIQNPRYQVTQFGKPVTLSCSQTLNHNVMYWYQQKSSQAPKLLFHYYDKDFNNEADTPDNFQSRRPNTSFCFLDIRSPGLGDTAMYLCATSRDRRTGSHGYTFGSGTRLTVV.

The V gene is TRBV5-1, the J gene TRBJ2-3, with 8 bases aligning to TRBD2. CDR1 is SGHRS and CDR2 is YFSETQ in the germline V gene. The CDR3 has 16 residues. After removal of 4 bases from V and 4 bases from J, the junction contained 11 bases not matched to a gene. The CDR3 DNA sequence: TGCGCCAGCAGCATAAATAGCGGGGACCGCCCAGATACGCAGTATTTT. Translated: CASSINSGDRPDTQYF.

The chain couples TRBV5-1 to TRBJ2-3; 12 bases agree with TRBD2. The germline V gene has CDR1 SGHRS and CDR2 YFSETQ. The length of the CDR3 is 17 residues. J was trimmed by 6 bases and V by 0 bases; bases with no gene match: 8. The CDR3 region has the DNA TGCGCCAGCAGCTTGGCCGGGACTAGCGGGCCGGGGGATACGCAGTATTTT. Translation gives CASSLAGTSGPGDTQYF.

This clone showed up just a few times. At one end, the junction sequence differs from germline, possibly due to a read error. This sequence joins TRBV19 and TRBJ2-2, with D possibly TRBD1 on 5 matching bases. Per germline, CDR1 LNHDA and CDR2 SQIVND (reference sequence). There are 15 residues in the CDR3. The chain's CDR3 is CASSFESGNPGELFF. In DNA, the CDR3 is TGTGCCAGTAGTTTCGAGTCAGGGAACCCCGGGGAGCTGTTTTTT.

This sequence joins TRBV4-2 and TRBJ2-3; 8 bases agree with TRBD2. Germline V lookup: CDR1 LGHNA, CDR2 YNFKEQ. This CDR3 region has 18 residues. Trimming took 2 bases from V and 2 from J; bases not matched to a gene: 12. The CDR3 here is CASSQNLGAAGDTDTQYF. The CDR3 DNA sequence: TGTGCCAGCAGCCAAAACCTAGGCGCAGCGGGAGACACAGATACGCAGTATTTT.

The chain links TRBV2 to TRBJ1-4, with unresolved D. This CDR3 has 13 residues. Germline-derived CDR1 and CDR2 are SNHLY and FYNNEI. Between the trimmed V and J ends, which lost 4 bases and 6 bases, there was a span of 9 bases. In DNA form, the CDR3 reads TGTGCCAGCAGTGCACACCCAGATGAAAAACTGTTTTTT. It specifies CASSAHPDEKLFF.